This T cell receptor (beta chain) is from a study of cytomegalovirus exposure and HLA in healthy donors. Study context: From donors who were HLA-typed, an early data release held around 85 million unique TCRs. Study results and caveats: A later analysis linked around 17,000 TCR beta sequences to HLA alleles at 0.05 false discovery rate. Most of the CMV-associated TCR beta chains (in a later analysis) appeared to be HLA-restricted.

Primers: 60 Vbeta forward and 13 Jbeta reverse. Data came from immunoSEQ multiplex PCR; TCRdb stores just in-frame clones and leaves some out. Of roughly 200,000 clones in the sample, approximately 84% were seen once. Unrecorded immune exposures were likely, despite nominal health at sampling. Germline V gene data show CDR1 as SEHNR and CDR2 as FQNEAQ (reference sequence). V shed 4 bases and J shed 1 base, with 8 bases lying between them. CDR3 size: 13 residues. A word on this clone: Antigen unknown.

The sequence was obtained from a female donor in good health and CMV-seronegative. The source material was PBMCs. This chain links TRBV7-9 with TRBJ2-7, with D unclear. The CDR3 DNA is TGTGCCAGCAGCTCGACTGAGTCCTACGAGCAGTACTTC. The encoded protein is CASSSTESYEQYF.